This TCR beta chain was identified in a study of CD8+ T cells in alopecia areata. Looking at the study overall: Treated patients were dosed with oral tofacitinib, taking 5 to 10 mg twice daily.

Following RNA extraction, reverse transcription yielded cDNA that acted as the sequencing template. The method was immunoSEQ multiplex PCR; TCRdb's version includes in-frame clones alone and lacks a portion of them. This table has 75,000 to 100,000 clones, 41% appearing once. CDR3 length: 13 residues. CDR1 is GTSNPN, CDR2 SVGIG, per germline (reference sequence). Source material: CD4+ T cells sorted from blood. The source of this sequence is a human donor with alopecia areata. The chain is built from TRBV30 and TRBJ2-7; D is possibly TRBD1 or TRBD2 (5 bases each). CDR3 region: CGLGAGLPYEQYF. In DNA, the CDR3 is TGTGGTCTCGGGGCAGGTCTACCCTACGAGCAGTACTTC. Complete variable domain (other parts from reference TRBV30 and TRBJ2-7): SQTIHQWPATLVQPVGSPLSLECTVEGTSNPNLYWYRQAAGRGLQLLFYSVGIGQISSEVPQNLSASRPQDRQFILSSKKLLLSDSGFYLCGLGAGLPYEQYFGPGTRLTVT.